This is a list of T cell receptor beta chains from one sample in a study of CXCR3-negative and CXCR3-positive naive CD8 T cells. One entry per CDR3 protein, without DNA, is what TCRdb gives after re-calling the 5' RACE reads. Seen in this sample are 100,000 to 150,000 distinct CDR3 sequences; the ten most common clones hold 0.25% to 0.35%. The sequencing input was naive CXCR3- CD8+ T cells from blood. These TCRs come from a human donor in good health. Some clones in this sample may be carry-over from other donors' samples. Each CDR3 is given with its conserved first and last residue. Each record gives: V gene, J gene, CDR3 protein.

TRBV12-3/TRBV12-4,TRBJ1-1,CASSLSDGNTEAFF
TRBV28,TRBJ1-4,CASGPEAGYNEKLFF
TRBV12-3/TRBV12-4,TRBJ2-1,CASSGLAGRYSYNEQFF
TRBV12-5,TRBJ2-3,CASGLVGGNAGDTQYF
TRBV28,TRBJ2-1,CASSFGGRSNEQFF
TRBV13,TRBJ2-7,CASTTGGYEQYF
TRBV28,TRBJ2-7,CASSLAGTGGKLYEQYF
TRBV7-9,TRBJ2-6,CASSLPFSGANVLTF
TRBV5-1,TRBJ2-1,CASSLLGFSVAESSYNEQFF
TRBV5-1,TRBJ1-1,CASSLEANLNTEAFF
TRBV14,TRBJ2-7,CASSQGNSYEQYF
TRBV5-6,TRBJ2-3,CASSLGTGGRDTQYF
TRBV3-1,TRBJ1-2,CASSQGSSAWGYTF
TRBV6-5,TRBJ2-1,CASRWTSNNEQFF
TRBV5-1,TRBJ2-2,CASSFLGYANTGELFF
TRBV29-1,TRBJ1-5,CSVQSGHNQPQHF
TRBV5-6,TRBJ2-7,CASSLKEKTLPYEQYF
TRBV13,TRBJ2-2,CASSLVGQGARELFF
TRBV7-2,TRBJ2-7,CASSFGMEQYF
TRBV28,TRBJ1-1,CASSHSRGLLEAFF
TRBV5-1,TRBJ2-7,CASSPGQGSEQYF
TRBV24-1,TRBJ2-1,CATQGLSYNEQFF